This record covers a single TCR beta chain. Its cognate antigen is unknown. The data were obtained in a study of OX40 agonist ivuxolimab in advanced cancers. General observations from the study: Low normalized T-cell clonal expansion was also seen in some nonresponders.

TCRdb's copy holds only in-frame clones and misses some; the assay was immunoSEQ multiplex PCR. The sample yields roughly 75,000 clones, approximately 91% seen once. A history of autoimmune disease or systemic immunosuppression excluded patients. CDR1 and CDR2 (germline): SGHRS, YFSETQ. The CDR3 is made up of 15 amino acids. V was shortened by 7 bases and J by 0 bases, with 16 bases between the two germline ends. Material: CD4+ or CD8+ T cells sorted from blood, obtained in a trial of the OX40 agonist ivuxolimab. This chain links TRBV5-1 with TRBJ1-1, with a tentative D call TRBD1 (6 bases). The receptor's source is an adult with an advanced solid tumor such as melanoma, head and neck, liver or kidney cancer. The CDR3 DNA sequence: TGCGCCAGCCACCGACAACAGGGCATGAACACTGAAGCTTTCTTT. Translation: CASHRQQGMNTEAFF. Filled out from reference TRBV5-1 and TRBJ1-1, the complete variable domain reads KAGVTQTPRYLIKTRGQQVTLSCSPISGHRSVSWYQQTPGQGLQFLFEYFSETQRNKGNFPGRFSGRQFSNSRSEMNVSTLELGDSALYLCASHRQQGMNTEAFFGQGTRLTVV.